One sample yielded the 10 T cell receptor beta chains listed below, sequenced in a study of technical replicates of blood from a handful of donors. Assay: immunoSEQ multiplex PCR; the TCRdb copy retains only in-frame clones and omits some. This repertoire shows fewer than 95,000 clones, about 93% found once; its top ten account for roughly 0.28%. Sequencing was done on a sample of T cells isolated from PBMCs. The receptor set was obtained from a human donor in good health.

The CDR3 nucleotides read TGTGCCAGCAGTTCAGGGGGCCCCTACAATGAGCAGTTCTTC. Protein product: CASSSGGPYNEQFF. The rearrangement links TRBV6-5 to TRBJ2-1; 8 nucleotides align to TRBD1. CDR1 is MNHEY and CDR2 is SVGAGI in the germline V gene. The CDR3 is 14 amino acids. V was clipped by 4 bases and J by 2 bases; unmatched bases: 1.

V and J are TRBV4-1 and TRBJ1-1; TRBD1 might be the D (5 bases). The germline gives CDR1 MGHRA, CDR2 YSYEKL. The CDR3 extends over 16 amino acids. Trimming took 1 base from V and 2 from J, leaving 14 bases between them. DNA for the CDR3: TGCGCCAGCAGCCAAGGGAATTCGGGGGGTAACACTGAAGCTTTCTTT. Protein sequence: CASSQGNSGGNTEAFF.

This chain links TRBV6-5 with TRBJ1-2; 8 bases are a match to TRBD1. In germline, CDR1 is MNHEY, CDR2 SVGAGI. The ends lost 2 bases at V and 8 bases at J; junction bases unmatched: 1. CDR3 length: 12 amino acids. The CDR3 DNA sequence: TGTGCCAGCAGTTACGACAGGGGAGGCTACACCTTC. Its translation: CASSYDRGGYTF.

V gene TRBV5-6 combines with J gene TRBJ2-3; no clear D gene. This CDR3 contains 12 residues. CDR1 and CDR2 (germline): SGHDT, YYEEEE. Trimming stripped 4 bases from V and 1 base from J, with 4 bases between. The CDR3 is CASSVGTDTQYF. The CDR3 coding sequence is TGTGCCAGCAGCGTAGGCACAGATACGCAGTATTTT.

V and J are TRBV27 and TRBJ1-4; D is unresolved. There are 14 residues in the CDR3. The V end was cut by 2 bases, the J end by 8 bases, with 12 bases between. Germline V gives CDR1 MNHEY, CDR2 SMNVEV (reference sequence). Written as DNA, the CDR3 is TGTGCCAGCAGTTTAGACCCGGAGCGGGAAAAACTGTTTTTT. Translation gives CASSLDPEREKLFF.

This clone was seen just once. The rearrangement links TRBV6-5 to TRBJ1-4; tentatively, D is TRBD1 (6 bases). Per germline, CDR1 MNHEY and CDR2 SVGAGI. Trimming removed 5 bases from V and 12 bases from J, with 16 bases in between. The CDR3 is 13 amino acids. The CDR3, as DNA: TGTGCCAGCAGTCCCGCGGACAGACCCCAACTGTTTTTT. Translated: CASSPADRPQLFF.

The V call is TRBV19, the J call TRBJ2-7, with 7 bases aligning to TRBD1. The CDR3 length is 14 residues. Germline V gives CDR1 LNHDA, CDR2 SQIVND (reference sequence). J lost 3 bases, V lost 5 bases, and 7 bases had no gene match. The CDR3 DNA sequence: TGTGCCAGTAGTCTACAGGGGAGTCGCTACGAGCAGTACTTC. This translates into CASSLQGSRYEQYF. The full variable domain, completed using reference TRBV19 and TRBJ2-7, is DGGITQSPKYLFRKEGQNVTLSCEQNLNHDAMYWYRQDPGQGLRLIYYSQIVNDFQKGDIAEGYSVSREKKESFPLTVTSAQKNPTAFYLCASSLQGSRYEQYFGPGTRLTVT.

This chain joins TRBV18 and TRBJ1-1; perhaps TRBD1 as D (5 bases). CDR3 length equals 17 residues. Trimming took 3 bases from V and 0 from J, leaving 17 bases between them. CDR1 and CDR2 from the germline V gene are KGHSH and LQKENI. DNA of the CDR3: TGTGCCAGCTCACCTAACGAACGGACGGACATGAACACTGAAGCTTTCTTT. It encodes CASSPNERTDMNTEAFF.

The chain employs TRBV9 and TRBJ2-3, with a tentative D call TRBD2 (7 bases). Trimming stripped 0 bases from V and 6 bases from J, with 17 bases between. The CDR3 runs to 16 residues. The germline CDR1 and CDR2 sequences are SGDLS and YYNGEE. CDR3 sequence: CASSVVRGGASDTQYF. The DNA of the CDR3 is TGTGCCAGCAGCGTAGTTAGGGGGGGGGCCTCGGATACGCAGTATTTT.

The chain recombines TRBV4-1 with TRBJ1-4; possible D gene TRBD1, 6 bases. Germline V gives CDR1 MGHRA, CDR2 YSYEKL. V was cut by 1 base and J by 7 bases, with 19 bases left in between. The CDR3 loop spans 17 amino acids. The CDR3 DNA is TGCGCCAGCAGCCAAGCCCCGATGGGGGCGGGGGTTGAAAAACTGTTTTTT. Its protein product is CASSQAPMGAGVEKLFF.